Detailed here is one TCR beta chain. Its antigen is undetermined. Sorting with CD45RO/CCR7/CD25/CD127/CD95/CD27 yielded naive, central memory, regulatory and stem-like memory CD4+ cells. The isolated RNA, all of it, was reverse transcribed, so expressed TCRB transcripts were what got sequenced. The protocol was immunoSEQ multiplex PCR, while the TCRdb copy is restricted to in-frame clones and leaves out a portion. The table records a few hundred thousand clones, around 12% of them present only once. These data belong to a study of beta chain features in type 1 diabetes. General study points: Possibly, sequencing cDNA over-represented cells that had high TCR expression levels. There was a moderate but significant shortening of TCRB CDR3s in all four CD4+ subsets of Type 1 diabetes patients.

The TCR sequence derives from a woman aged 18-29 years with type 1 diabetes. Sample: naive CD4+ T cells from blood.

This CDR3 reads CAWSGPGHIYSNQPQHF. The CDR3 nucleotides read TGTGCCTGGAGTGGGCCGGGACACATCTATAGCAATCAGCCCCAGCATTTT. This rearrangement joins TRBV30 to TRBJ1-5; D is possibly TRBD1 (6 bases). This CDR3 has 17 amino acids. Looked up from germline, CDR1 is GTSNPN and CDR2 is SVGIG (reference sequence). The V and J ends lost 1 base and 0 bases respectively, with 16 bases between them.